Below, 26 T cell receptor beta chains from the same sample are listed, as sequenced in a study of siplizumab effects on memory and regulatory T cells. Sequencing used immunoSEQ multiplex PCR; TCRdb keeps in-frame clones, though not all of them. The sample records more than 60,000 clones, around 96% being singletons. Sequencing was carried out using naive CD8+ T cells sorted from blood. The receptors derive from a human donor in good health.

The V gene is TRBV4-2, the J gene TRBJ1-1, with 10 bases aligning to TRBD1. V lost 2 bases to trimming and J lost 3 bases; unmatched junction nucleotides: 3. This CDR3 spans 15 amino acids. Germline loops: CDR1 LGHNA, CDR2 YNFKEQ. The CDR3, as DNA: TGTGCCAGCAGCCAAACTGGGACAGGGGACACTGAAGCTTTCTTT. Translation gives CASSQTGTGDTEAFF.

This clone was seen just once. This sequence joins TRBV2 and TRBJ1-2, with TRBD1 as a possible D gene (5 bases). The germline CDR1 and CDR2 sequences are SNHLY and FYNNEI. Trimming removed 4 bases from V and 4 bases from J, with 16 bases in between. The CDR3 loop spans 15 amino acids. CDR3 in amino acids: CASSASAQGIYGYTF. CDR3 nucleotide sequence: TGTGCCAGCAGTGCCTCCGCCCAGGGCATCTATGGCTACACCTTC.

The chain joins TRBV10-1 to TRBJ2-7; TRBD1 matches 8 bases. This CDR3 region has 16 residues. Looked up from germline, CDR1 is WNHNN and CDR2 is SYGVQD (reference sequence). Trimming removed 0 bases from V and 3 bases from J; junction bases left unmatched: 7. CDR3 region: CASSESRGPRNYEQYF. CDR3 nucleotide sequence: TGCGCCAGCAGTGAGTCCAGGGGGCCAAGAAACTACGAGCAGTACTTC.

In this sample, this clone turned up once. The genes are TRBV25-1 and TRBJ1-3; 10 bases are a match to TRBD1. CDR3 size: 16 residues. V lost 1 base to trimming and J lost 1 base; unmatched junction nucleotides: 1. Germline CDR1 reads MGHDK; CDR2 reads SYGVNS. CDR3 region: CASSEWTGGSGNTIYF. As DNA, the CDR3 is TGTGCCAGCAGTGAATGGACAGGGGGGTCTGGAAACACCATATATTTT.

The CDR3 loop reads CAWETGVGTEAFF. CDR3 bases: TGTGCCTGGGAGACAGGGGTCGGCACTGAAGCTTTCTTT. The chain employs TRBV30 and TRBJ1-1, with TRBD1 identical over 8 bases. The CDR3 runs to 13 residues. Per the germline V gene, CDR1 is GTSNPN and CDR2 is SVGIG (reference sequence). Unmatched junction bases numbered 6, after V lost 5 bases and J lost 4 bases.

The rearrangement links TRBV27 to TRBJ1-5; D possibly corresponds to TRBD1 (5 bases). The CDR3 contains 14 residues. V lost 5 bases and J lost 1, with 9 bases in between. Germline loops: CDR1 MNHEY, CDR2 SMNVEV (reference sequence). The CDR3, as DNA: TGTGCCAGCAGTGGGGGGACGAGCAATCAGCCCCAGCATTTT. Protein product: CASSGGTSNQPQHF.

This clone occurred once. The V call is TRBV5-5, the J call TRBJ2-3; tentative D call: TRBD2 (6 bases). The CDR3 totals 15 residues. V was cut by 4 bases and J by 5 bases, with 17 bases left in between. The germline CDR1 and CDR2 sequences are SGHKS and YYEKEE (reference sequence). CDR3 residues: CASSPAPTRGDTQYF. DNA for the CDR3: TGTGCCAGCAGCCCGGCCCCGACTAGAGGAGATACGCAGTATTTT.

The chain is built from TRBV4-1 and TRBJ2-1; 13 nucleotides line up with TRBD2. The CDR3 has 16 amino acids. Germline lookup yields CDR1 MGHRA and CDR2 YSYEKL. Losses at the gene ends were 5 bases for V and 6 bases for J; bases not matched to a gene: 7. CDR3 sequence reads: CASSFRLAGGINEQFF. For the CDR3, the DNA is TGCGCCAGCAGCTTCCGACTAGCGGGGGGCATCAATGAGCAGTTCTTC.

The CDR3 DNA reads TGTGCCACCAGCAGAGACCGGATCTACGAGCAGTACTTC. Amino acid sequence: CATSRDRIYEQYF. The chain couples TRBV15 to TRBJ2-7; D unresolved. The CDR3 is made up of 13 amino acids. Germline V gene sequence: CDR1 LNHNV, CDR2 YYDKDF (reference sequence). Trimming cost V 0 bases and J 3 bases, with 6 bases left between them.

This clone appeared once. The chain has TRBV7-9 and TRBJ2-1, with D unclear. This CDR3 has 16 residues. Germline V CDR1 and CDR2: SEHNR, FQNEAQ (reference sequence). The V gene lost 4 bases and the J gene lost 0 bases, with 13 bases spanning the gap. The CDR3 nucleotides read TGTGCCAGCAGCTCCCTCGACTTTAGCTCCTACAATGAGCAGTTCTTC. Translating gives CASSSLDFSSYNEQFF.

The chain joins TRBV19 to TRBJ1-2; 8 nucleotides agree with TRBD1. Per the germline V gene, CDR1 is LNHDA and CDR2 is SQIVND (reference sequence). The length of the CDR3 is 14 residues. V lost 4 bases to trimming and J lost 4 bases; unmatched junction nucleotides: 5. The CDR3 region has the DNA TGTGCCAGTAGTACTGGACAGGGTGGCTATGGCTACACCTTC. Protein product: CASSTGQGGYGYTF.

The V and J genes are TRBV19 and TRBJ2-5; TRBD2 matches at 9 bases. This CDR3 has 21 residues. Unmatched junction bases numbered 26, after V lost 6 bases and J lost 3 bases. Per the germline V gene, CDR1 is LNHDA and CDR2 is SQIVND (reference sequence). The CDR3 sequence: CASRRGGGVPIPHATKETQYF. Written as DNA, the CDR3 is TGTGCCAGTAGACGCGGGGGGGGCGTCCCTATTCCCCATGCAACCAAAGAGACCCAGTACTTC.

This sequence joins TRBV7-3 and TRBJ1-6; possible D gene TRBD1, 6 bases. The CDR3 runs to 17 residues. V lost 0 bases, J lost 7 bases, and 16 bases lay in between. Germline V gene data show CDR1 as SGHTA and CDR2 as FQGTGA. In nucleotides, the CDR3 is TGTGCCAGCAGCTTAACAGGGGGGACTTCCTCCAATTCACCCCTCCACTTT. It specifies CASSLTGGTSSNSPLHF.

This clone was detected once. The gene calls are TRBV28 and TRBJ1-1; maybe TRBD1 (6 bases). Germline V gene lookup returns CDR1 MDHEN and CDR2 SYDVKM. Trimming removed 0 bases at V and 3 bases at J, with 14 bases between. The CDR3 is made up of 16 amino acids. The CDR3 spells CASSLWEGGKDTEAFF. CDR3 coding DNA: TGTGCCAGCAGTTTATGGGAGGGGGGCAAGGACACTGAAGCTTTCTTT.

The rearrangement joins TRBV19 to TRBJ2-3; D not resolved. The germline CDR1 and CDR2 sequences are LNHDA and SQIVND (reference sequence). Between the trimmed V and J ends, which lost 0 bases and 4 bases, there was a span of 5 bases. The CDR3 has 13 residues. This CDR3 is CASSIDFPDTQYF. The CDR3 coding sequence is TGTGCCAGTAGTATAGATTTCCCAGATACGCAGTATTTT.

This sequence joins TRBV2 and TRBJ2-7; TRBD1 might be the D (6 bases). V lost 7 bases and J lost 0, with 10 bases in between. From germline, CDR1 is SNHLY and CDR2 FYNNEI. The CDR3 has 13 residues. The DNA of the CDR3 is TGTGCCAGCAAGGAGGACAGCTCCTACGAGCAGTACTTC. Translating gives CASKEDSSYEQYF. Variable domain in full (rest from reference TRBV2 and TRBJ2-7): EPEVTQTPSHQVTQMGQEVILRCVPISNHLYFYWYRQILGQKVEFLVSFYNNEISEKSEIFDDQFSVERPDGSNFTLKIRSTKLEDSAMYFCASKEDSSYEQYFGPGTRLTVT.

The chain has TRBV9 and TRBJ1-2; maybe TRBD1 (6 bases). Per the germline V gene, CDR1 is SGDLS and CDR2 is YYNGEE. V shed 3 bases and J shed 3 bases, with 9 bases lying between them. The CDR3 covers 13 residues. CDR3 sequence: CASSAQGDYGYTF. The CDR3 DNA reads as TGTGCCAGCAGCGCACAGGGAGACTATGGCTACACCTTC.

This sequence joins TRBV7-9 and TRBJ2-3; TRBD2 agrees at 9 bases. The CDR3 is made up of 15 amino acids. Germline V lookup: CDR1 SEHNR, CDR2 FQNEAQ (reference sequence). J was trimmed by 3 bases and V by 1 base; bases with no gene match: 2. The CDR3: CASSLGGGATDTQYF. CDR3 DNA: TGTGCCAGCAGCTTAGGCGGGGGGGCGACAGATACGCAGTATTTT. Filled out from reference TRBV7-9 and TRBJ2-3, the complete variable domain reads DTGVSQNPRHKITKRGQNVTFRCDPISEHNRLYWYRQTLGQGPEFLTYFQNEAQLEKSRLLSDRFSAERPKGSFSTLEIQRTEQGDSAMYLCASSLGGGATDTQYFGPGTRLTVL.

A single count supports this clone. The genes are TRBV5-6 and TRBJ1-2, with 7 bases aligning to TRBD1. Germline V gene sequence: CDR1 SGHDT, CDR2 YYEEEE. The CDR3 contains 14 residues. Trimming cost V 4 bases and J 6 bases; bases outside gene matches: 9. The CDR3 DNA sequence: TGTGCCAGCAGCCCGACAACAGGGGATCATGGCTACACCTTC. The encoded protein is CASSPTTGDHGYTF.

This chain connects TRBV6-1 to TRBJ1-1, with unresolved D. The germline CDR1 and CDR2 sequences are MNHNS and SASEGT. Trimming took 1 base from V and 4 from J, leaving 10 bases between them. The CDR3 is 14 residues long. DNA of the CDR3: TGTGCCAGCAGTGAAGTAAGGGTTTTCACTGAAGCTTTCTTT. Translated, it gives CASSEVRVFTEAFF.

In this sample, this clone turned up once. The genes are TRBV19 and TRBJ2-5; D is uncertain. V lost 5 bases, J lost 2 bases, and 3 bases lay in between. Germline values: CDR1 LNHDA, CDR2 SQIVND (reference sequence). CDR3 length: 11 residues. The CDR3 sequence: CASSSQETQYF. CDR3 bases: TGTGCCAGTAGTTCACAAGAGACCCAGTACTTC.

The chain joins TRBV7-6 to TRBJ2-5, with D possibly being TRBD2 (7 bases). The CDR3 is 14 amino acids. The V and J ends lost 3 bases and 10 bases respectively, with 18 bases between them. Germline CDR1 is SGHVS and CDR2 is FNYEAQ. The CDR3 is CASSFGGGAEDQYF. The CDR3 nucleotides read TGTGCCAGCAGCTTTGGAGGGGGGGCGGAGGACCAGTACTTC.

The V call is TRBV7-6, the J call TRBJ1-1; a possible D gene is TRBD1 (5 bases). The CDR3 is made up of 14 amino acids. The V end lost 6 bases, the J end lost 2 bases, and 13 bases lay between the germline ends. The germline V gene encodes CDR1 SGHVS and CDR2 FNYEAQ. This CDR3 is CASRSAGLNTEAFF. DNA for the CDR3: TGTGCCAGCAGGTCGGCGGGGCTAAACACTGAAGCTTTCTTT.

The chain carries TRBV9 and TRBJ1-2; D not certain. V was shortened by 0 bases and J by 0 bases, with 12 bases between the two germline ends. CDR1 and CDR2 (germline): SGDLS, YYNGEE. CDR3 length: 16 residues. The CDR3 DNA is TGTGCCAGCAGCGTAGGGAACCCCCCCTCTAACTATGGCTACACCTTC. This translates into CASSVGNPPSNYGYTF. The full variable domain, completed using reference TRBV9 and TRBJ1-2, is DSGVTQTPKHLITATGQRVTLRCSPRSGDLSVYWYQQSLDQGLQFLIQYYNGEERAKGNILERFSAQQFPDLHSELNLSSLELGDSALYFCASSVGNPPSNYGYTFGSGTRLTVV.

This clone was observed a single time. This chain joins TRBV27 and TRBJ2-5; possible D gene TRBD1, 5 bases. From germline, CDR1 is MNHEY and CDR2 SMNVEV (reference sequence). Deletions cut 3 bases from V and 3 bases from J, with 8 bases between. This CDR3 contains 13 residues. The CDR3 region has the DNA TGTGCCAGCAGTTTTCAAGGGGAAGAGACCCAGTACTTC. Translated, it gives CASSFQGEETQYF.

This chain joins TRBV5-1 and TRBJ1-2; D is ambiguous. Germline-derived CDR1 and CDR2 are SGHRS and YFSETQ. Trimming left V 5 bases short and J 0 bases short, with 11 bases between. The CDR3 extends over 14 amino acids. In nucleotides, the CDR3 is TGCGCCAGCAGTAATGACCCTCCTAACTATGGCTACACCTTC. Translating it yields CASSNDPPNYGYTF.